The rows below give T cell receptor beta chains drawn from one sample of a study of shared clonotypes between healthy human individuals. Some clones are missing from TCRdb's copy, which holds only in-frame ones; the method was immunoSEQ multiplex PCR. This table has 2.3 million or so clones, just over 90% appearing once. Material: naive CD4+ T cells from PBMCs. These receptors were taken from a man aged 18 to 30 in good health. Some clones in this sample may be carry-over from other donors' samples. The CDR3 runs from the conserved cysteine through the conserved F or W. D genes are given only for firm matches. The size field is filled for only some rows; it gives once, few, many or a size class.

j_call: TRBJ2-6
v_call: TRBV5-1
d_call: TRBD1
clone_size: .
cdr3_aa: CASSLGGTVSSGANVLTF
cdr3_nt: TGCGCCAGCAGCTTGGGGGGGACAGTAAGCTCTGGGGCCAACGTCCTGACTTTC

j_call: TRBJ2-7
v_call: TRBV11-2
d_call: TRBD2
clone_size: .
cdr3_aa: CASSLAGLAPSEQYF
cdr3_nt: TGTGCCAGCAGCTTAGCGGGACTAGCTCCCTCCGAGCAGTACTTC

j_call: TRBJ1-2
v_call: TRBV30
d_call: .
clone_size: .
cdr3_aa: CAWSVRGMDYGYTF
cdr3_nt: TGTGCCTGGAGTGTACGGGGGATGGACTATGGCTACACCTTC

j_call: TRBJ2-5
v_call: TRBV19
d_call: TRBD1
clone_size: .
cdr3_aa: CASSNQRDRKETQYF
cdr3_nt: TGTGCCAGTAGTAACCAACGGGACAGAAAAGAGACCCAGTACTTC

j_call: TRBJ2-1
v_call: TRBV30
d_call: TRBD2
clone_size: .
cdr3_aa: CAWSVRGRAEQFF
cdr3_nt: TGTGCCTGGAGTGTACGAGGGAGGGCTGAGCAGTTCTTC

j_call: TRBJ1-2
v_call: TRBV27
d_call: .
clone_size: once
cdr3_aa: CASSSAAYGYTF
cdr3_nt: TGTGCCAGCAGTAGCGCAGCCTATGGCTACACCTTC

j_call: TRBJ2-5
v_call: TRBV6-5
d_call: TRBD1
clone_size: .
cdr3_aa: CASTRDRRGTQYF
cdr3_nt: TGTGCCAGCACTCGGGACAGGAGGGGAACCCAGTACTTC

j_call: TRBJ1-1
v_call: TRBV6-1
d_call: .
clone_size: .
cdr3_aa: CASSRTETEAFF
cdr3_nt: TGTGCCAGCAGTCGGACGGAAACTGAAGCTTTCTTT

j_call: TRBJ2-3
v_call: TRBV5-6
d_call: .
clone_size: .
cdr3_aa: CASSPPAALSTDTQYF
cdr3_nt: TGTGCCAGCAGCCCGCCCGCAGCCCTGAGCACAGATACGCAGTATTTT

j_call: TRBJ1-1
v_call: TRBV5-1
d_call: .
clone_size: .
cdr3_aa: CASSTQGTEAFF
cdr3_nt: TGCGCCAGCAGTACTCAGGGGACTGAAGCTTTCTTT

j_call: TRBJ1-1
v_call: TRBV30
d_call: .
clone_size: few
cdr3_aa: CAWRTRDEAFF
cdr3_nt: TGTGCCTGGAGGACCAGGGATGAAGCTTTCTTT

j_call: TRBJ2-4
v_call: TRBV18
d_call: .
clone_size: few
cdr3_aa: CASSPSDGESIQYF
cdr3_nt: TGTGCCAGCTCACCTTCTGATGGGGAGAGCATTCAGTACTTC

j_call: TRBJ2-1
v_call: TRBV27
d_call: TRBD2
clone_size: .
cdr3_aa: CASSLWASGGLHNEQFF
cdr3_nt: TGTGCCAGCAGTTTATGGGCTAGCGGGGGTCTCCACAATGAGCAGTTCTTC

j_call: TRBJ2-3
v_call: TRBV28
d_call: .
clone_size: .
cdr3_aa: CASSSKNYYTDTQYF
cdr3_nt: TGTGCCAGCAGTTCCAAGAATTACTACACAGATACGCAGTATTTT

j_call: TRBJ2-1
v_call: TRBV11-3
d_call: .
clone_size: .
cdr3_aa: CASSLSVNEQFF
cdr3_nt: TGTGCCAGCAGCTTATCGGTGAATGAGCAGTTCTTC

j_call: TRBJ2-3
v_call: TRBV4-1
d_call: TRBD1
clone_size: .
cdr3_aa: CASSQDGTGVFDTQYF
cdr3_nt: TGCGCCAGCAGCCAGGACGGGACAGGGGTGTTTGATACGCAGTATTTT

j_call: TRBJ2-5
v_call: TRBV5-4
d_call: TRBD2
clone_size: once
cdr3_aa: CASSRTSGRGEETQYF
cdr3_nt: TGTGCCAGCAGTCGGACTAGCGGGAGAGGGGAAGAGACCCAGTACTTC

j_call: TRBJ1-6
v_call: TRBV2
d_call: .
clone_size: once
cdr3_aa: CASSEGLRPPLHF
cdr3_nt: TGTGCCAGCAGTGAGGGGTTACGTCCACCCCTCCACTTT

j_call: TRBJ2-5
v_call: TRBV11-2
d_call: TRBD2
clone_size: .
cdr3_aa: CARLFDPGLAVQETQYF
cdr3_nt: TGTGCCAGACTTTTTGACCCGGGACTAGCGGTCCAAGAGACCCAGTACTTC

j_call: TRBJ2-6
v_call: TRBV5-4
d_call: .
clone_size: .
cdr3_aa: CASSLDNNVLTF
cdr3_nt: TGTGCCAGCAGCTTGGATAACAACGTCCTGACTTTC

j_call: TRBJ2-2
v_call: TRBV4-3
d_call: .
clone_size: .
cdr3_aa: CASSQVIGRGELFF
cdr3_nt: TGCGCCAGCAGCCAAGTGATAGGAAGAGGGGAGCTGTTTTTT

j_call: TRBJ1-5
v_call: TRBV7-8
d_call: TRBD1
clone_size: .
cdr3_aa: CASSSRTGNNQPQHF
cdr3_nt: TGTGCCAGCAGCTCAAGGACAGGCAACAATCAGCCCCAGCATTTT

j_call: TRBJ2-2
v_call: TRBV5-1
d_call: .
clone_size: .
cdr3_aa: CASAYTGELFF
cdr3_nt: TGCGCCAGCGCTTATACCGGGGAGCTGTTTTTT

j_call: TRBJ1-1
v_call: TRBV11-2
d_call: .
clone_size: .
cdr3_aa: CASSPDRFDGAFF
cdr3_nt: TGTGCCAGCAGCCCGGACAGATTTGATGGAGCTTTCTTT

j_call: TRBJ1-1
v_call: TRBV19
d_call: TRBD1
clone_size: .
cdr3_aa: CASRSSGQGITEAFF
cdr3_nt: TGTGCCAGTCGTTCCTCGGGACAGGGGATAACTGAAGCTTTCTTT

j_call: TRBJ1-1
v_call: TRBV19
d_call: TRBD1
clone_size: few
cdr3_aa: CASSTKTGYTEAFF
cdr3_nt: TGTGCCAGTAGTACCAAGACAGGGTACACTGAAGCTTTCTTT

j_call: TRBJ1-2
v_call: TRBV28
d_call: TRBD1
clone_size: .
cdr3_aa: CASSQPGQANYGYTF
cdr3_nt: TGTGCCAGCAGCCAACCGGGACAGGCAAACTATGGCTACACCTTC

j_call: TRBJ1-1
v_call: TRBV18
d_call: .
clone_size: .
cdr3_aa: CASSPQESRTEAFF
cdr3_nt: TGTGCCAGCTCACCACAGGAAAGTAGGACTGAAGCTTTCTTT

j_call: TRBJ1-2
v_call: TRBV5-1
d_call: TRBD1
clone_size: .
cdr3_aa: CASSLGQGINYGYTF
cdr3_nt: TGCGCCAGCAGCTTAGGACAGGGAATTAACTATGGCTACACCTTC

j_call: TRBJ1-1
v_call: TRBV18
d_call: TRBD1
clone_size: once
cdr3_aa: CASSPAQGAVGTEAFF
cdr3_nt: TGTGCCAGCTCACCAGCACAGGGGGCCGTGGGCACTGAAGCTTTCTTT

j_call: TRBJ1-2
v_call: TRBV6-1
d_call: .
clone_size: .
cdr3_aa: CASSLRWGYTF
cdr3_nt: TGTGCCAGCAGTCTCCGGTGGGGCTACACCTTC

j_call: TRBJ2-1
v_call: TRBV11-2
d_call: TRBD1
clone_size: .
cdr3_aa: CASSSTGQGVVYNEQFF
cdr3_nt: TGTGCCAGCAGCTCAACCGGACAGGGAGTCGTCTACAATGAGCAGTTCTTC

j_call: TRBJ2-3
v_call: TRBV27
d_call: .
clone_size: .
cdr3_aa: CASSLQRSSTDTQYF
cdr3_nt: TGTGCCAGCAGTTTACAGAGATCTAGCACAGATACGCAGTATTTT

j_call: TRBJ1-5
v_call: TRBV7-8
d_call: TRBD1
clone_size: .
cdr3_aa: CASRPDRGMEQPQHF
cdr3_nt: TGTGCCAGCAGACCGGACAGGGGAATGGAGCAGCCCCAGCATTTT

j_call: TRBJ2-5
v_call: TRBV5-1
d_call: TRBD1
clone_size: .
cdr3_aa: CASSLEGTDQETQYF
cdr3_nt: TGCGCCAGCAGCTTGGAGGGGACAGACCAAGAGACCCAGTACTTC